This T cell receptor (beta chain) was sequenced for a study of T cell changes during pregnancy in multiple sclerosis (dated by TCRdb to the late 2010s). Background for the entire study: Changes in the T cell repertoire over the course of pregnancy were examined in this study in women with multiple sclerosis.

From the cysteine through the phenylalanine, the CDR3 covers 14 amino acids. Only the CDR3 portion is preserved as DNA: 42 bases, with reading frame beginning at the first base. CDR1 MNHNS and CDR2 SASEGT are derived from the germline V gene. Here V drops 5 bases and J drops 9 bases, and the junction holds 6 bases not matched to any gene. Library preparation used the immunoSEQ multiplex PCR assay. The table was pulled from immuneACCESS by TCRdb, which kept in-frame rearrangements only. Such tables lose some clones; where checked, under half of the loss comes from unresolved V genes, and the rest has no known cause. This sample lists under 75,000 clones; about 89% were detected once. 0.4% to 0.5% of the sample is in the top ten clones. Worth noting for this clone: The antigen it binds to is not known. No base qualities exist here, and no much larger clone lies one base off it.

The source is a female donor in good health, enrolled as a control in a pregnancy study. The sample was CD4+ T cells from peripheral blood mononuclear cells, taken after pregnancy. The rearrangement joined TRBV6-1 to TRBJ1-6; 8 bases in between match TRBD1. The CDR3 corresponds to CASSTRTGTSPLHF. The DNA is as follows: TGTGCCAGCAGTACTAGGACAGGGACTTCACCCCTCCACTTT.